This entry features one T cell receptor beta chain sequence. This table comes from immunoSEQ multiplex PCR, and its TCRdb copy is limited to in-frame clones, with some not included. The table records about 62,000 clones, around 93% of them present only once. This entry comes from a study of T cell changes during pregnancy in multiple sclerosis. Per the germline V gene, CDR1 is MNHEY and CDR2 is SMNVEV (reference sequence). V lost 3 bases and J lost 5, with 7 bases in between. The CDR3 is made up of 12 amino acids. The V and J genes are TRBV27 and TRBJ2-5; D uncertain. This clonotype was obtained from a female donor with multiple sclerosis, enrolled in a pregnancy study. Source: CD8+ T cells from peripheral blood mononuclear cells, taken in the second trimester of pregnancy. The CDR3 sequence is CASSFIGETQYF. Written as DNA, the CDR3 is TGTGCCAGCAGTTTTATCGGGGAGACCCAGTACTTC.